These 5 T cell receptor beta chains share one sample of origin, sequenced in a study of blood T cell repertoires in COVID-19. Data came from immunoSEQ multiplex PCR; TCRdb stores just in-frame clones and leaves some out. The table has about 58,000 clones, approximately 80% seen once. Specimen: peripheral blood. Every receptor here comes from a middle-aged man with COVID-19, enrolled during active disease.

The chain has TRBV20-1 and TRBJ2-4; TRBD1 is a possible D gene (8 bases). The ends were cut back, 3 bases at V and 9 bases at J, with 18 bases in the middle. Germline V CDR1 and CDR2: DFQATT, SNEGSKA (reference sequence). The CDR3 sequence is 14 residues long. The CDR3 nucleotides read TGCAGTGCTAGTCGGCCAGGGGGCGGGAGCATTCAGTACTTC. This encodes CSASRPGGGSIQYF.

This clone occurred a few times. The CDR3 loop reads CASSPGQRGAKNIQYF. Written as DNA, the CDR3 is TGTGCCAGCAGCCCGGGACAGAGGGGAGCCAAAAACATTCAGTACTTC. The chain combines TRBV3-1 (or the pseudogene TRBV3-2) with TRBJ2-4, with 7 bases that match TRBD1. Looked up from germline, CDR1 is LGHDT and CDR2 is YNNKEL (reference sequence). The CDR3 sequence is 16 residues long. The trim removed 4 bases at V and 0 bases at J, leaving 6 bases unmatched.

This clone came up once. This chain uses TRBV15 with TRBJ2-6, with 8 positions matching TRBD1. The CDR3 has 18 residues. Germline CDR1 LNHNV, CDR2 YYDKDF (reference sequence). With V trimmed by 6 bases and J by 0 bases, 10 bases remained unmatched. CDR3 nucleotide sequence: TGTGCCACCAGGCCCCTTGGACAGGGACGCTCTGGGGCCAACGTCCTGACTTTC. Its translation is CATRPLGQGRSGANVLTF.

The chain combines TRBV4-1 with TRBJ2-4; TRBD2 aligns across 10 bases. V was clipped by 5 bases and J by 5 bases; unmatched bases: 3. Germline CDR1 is MGHRA and CDR2 is YSYEKL. The CDR3 is 14 residues long. CDR3 sequence: CASSWGTSENIQYF. In DNA, the CDR3 is TGCGCCAGCAGCTGGGGGACTAGCGAAAACATTCAGTACTTC.

The chain has TRBV6-5 and TRBJ2-1; TRBD1 agrees at 9 bases. Germline lookup yields CDR1 MNHEY and CDR2 SVGAGI. The trim removed 6 bases at V and 10 bases at J, leaving 13 bases unmatched. The CDR3 is 15 amino acids. The CDR3 sequence is CASRDTDRGPGEQFF. In nucleotides, the CDR3 is TGTGCCAGCAGGGATACGGACAGGGGCCCTGGGGAGCAGTTCTTC.